This T cell receptor (beta chain) comes out of a study of radiation and T cells in renal cell carcinoma. As for time point: baseline pretreatment blood. The treatment denotes: 15 Gy SBRT to primary tumor, nephrectomy 4 weeks later. Clear cell pathology was present in this patient's renal cell carcinoma. This clone was seen a handful of times. What it binds is not known. The method was immunoSEQ multiplex PCR; TCRdb's version includes in-frame clones alone and lacks a portion of them. This sample has about 91,000 clones, with about four fifths found just once. General observations from the study: In blood, top tumor clones expanded by 2 weeks, shrinking by 4.

Material: blood, obtained from a patient whose treatment included radiotherapy and nephrectomy. The receptor was isolated from a man aged 60 to 69 with renal cell carcinoma.

The CDR3 region has the DNA TGTGCCAGCAGCTTACAGGGCTACGAGCAGTACTTC. It translates to CASSLQGYEQYF. V usage is TRBV5-5 and J usage is TRBJ2-7, with a possible D match to TRBD1 (6 bases). Germline loops: CDR1 SGHKS, CDR2 YYEKEE (reference sequence). The germline V and J ends were trimmed by 2 bases and 3 bases, with 6 bases remaining between them. There are 12 residues in the CDR3.